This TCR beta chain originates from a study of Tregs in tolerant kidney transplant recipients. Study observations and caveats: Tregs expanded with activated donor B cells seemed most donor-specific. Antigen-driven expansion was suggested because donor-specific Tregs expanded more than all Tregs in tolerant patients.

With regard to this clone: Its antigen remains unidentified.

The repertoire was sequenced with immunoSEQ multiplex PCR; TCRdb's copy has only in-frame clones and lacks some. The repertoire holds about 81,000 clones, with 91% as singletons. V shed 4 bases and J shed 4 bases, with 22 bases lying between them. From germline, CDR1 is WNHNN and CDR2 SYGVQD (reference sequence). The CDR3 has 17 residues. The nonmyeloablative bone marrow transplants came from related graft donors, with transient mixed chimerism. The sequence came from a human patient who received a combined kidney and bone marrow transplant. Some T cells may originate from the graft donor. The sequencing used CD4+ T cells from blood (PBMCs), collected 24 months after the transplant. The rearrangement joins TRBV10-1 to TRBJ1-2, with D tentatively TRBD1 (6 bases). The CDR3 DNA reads TGCGCCAGCAGTGTGCGGACAGTCTTTCGGGGTCTCTATGGCTACACCTTC. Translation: CASSVRTVFRGLYGYTF.